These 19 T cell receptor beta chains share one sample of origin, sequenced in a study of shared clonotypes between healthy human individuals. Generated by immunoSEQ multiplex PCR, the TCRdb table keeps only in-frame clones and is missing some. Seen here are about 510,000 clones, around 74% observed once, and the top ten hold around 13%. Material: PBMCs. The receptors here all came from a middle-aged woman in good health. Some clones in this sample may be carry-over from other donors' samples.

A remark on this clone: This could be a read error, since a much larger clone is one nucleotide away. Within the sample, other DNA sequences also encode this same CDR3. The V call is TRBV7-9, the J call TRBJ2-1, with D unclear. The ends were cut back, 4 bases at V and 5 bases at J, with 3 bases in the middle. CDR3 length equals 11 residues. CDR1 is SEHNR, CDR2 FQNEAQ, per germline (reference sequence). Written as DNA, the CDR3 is TGTGCCAGCAGCTATGACAATGAGCAGTTCTTC. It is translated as CASSYDNEQFF.

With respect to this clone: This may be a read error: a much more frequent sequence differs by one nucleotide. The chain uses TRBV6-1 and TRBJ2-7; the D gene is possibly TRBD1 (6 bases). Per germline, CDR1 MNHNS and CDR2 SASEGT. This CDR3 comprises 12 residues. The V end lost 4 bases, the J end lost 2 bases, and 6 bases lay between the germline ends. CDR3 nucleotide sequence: TGTGCCAGCAGTGGGACAGCCTACGAGCAGTACTTC. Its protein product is CASSGTAYEQYF.

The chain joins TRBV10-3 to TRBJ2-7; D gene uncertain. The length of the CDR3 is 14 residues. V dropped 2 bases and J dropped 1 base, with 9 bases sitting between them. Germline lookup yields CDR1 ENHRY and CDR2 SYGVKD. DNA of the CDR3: TGTGCCATCAGTGAGGGAGCAGTATCCTACGAGCAGTACTTC. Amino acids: CAISEGAVSYEQYF.

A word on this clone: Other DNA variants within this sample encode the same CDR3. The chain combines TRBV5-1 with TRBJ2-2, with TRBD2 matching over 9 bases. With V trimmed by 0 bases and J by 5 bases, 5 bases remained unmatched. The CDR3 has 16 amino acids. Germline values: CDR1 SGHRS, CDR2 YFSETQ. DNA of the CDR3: TGCGCCAGCAGCTTGGGTTTAGCGGGAGCAACCGGGGAGCTGTTTTTT. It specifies CASSLGLAGATGELFF. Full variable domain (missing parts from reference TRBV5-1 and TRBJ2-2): KAGVTQTPRYLIKTRGQQVTLSCSPISGHRSVSWYQQTPGQGLQFLFEYFSETQRNKGNFPGRFSGRQFSNSRSEMNVSTLELGDSALYLCASSLGLAGATGELFFGEGSRLTVL.

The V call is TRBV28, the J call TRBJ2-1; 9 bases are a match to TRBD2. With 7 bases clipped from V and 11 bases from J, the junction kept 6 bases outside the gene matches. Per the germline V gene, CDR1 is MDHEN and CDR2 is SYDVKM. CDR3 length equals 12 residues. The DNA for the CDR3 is TGTGCCAGCAATAAGCGGGAGGTAAAGCAGTTCTTC. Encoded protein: CASNKREVKQFF.

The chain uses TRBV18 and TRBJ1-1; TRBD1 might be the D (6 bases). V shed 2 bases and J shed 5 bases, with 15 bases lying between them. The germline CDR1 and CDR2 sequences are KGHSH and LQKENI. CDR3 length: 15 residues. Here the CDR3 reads CASSPRQVFRTEAFF. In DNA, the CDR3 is TGTGCCAGCTCACCAAGACAGGTCTTCAGAACTGAAGCTTTCTTT. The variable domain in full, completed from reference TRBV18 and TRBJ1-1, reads NAGVMQNPRHLVRRRGQEARLRCSPMKGHSHVYWYRQLPEEGLKFMVYLQKENIIDESGMPKERFSAEFPKEGPSILRIQQVVRGDSAAYFCASSPRQVFRTEAFFGQGTRLTVV.

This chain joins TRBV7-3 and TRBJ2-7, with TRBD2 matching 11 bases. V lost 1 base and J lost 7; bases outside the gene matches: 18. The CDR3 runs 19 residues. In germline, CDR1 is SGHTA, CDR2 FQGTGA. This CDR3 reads CASSLSGSSGRAGSYEQYF. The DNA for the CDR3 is TGTGCCAGCAGCTTAAGCGGGAGTAGCGGGAGGGCCGGGTCGTATGAGCAGTACTTC.

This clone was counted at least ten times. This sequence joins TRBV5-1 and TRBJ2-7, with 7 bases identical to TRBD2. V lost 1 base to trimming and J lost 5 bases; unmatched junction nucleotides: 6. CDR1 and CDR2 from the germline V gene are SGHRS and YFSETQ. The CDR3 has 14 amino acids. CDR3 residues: CASSLMGRENEQYF. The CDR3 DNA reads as TGCGCCAGCAGCTTGATGGGGCGGGAGAACGAGCAGTACTTC.

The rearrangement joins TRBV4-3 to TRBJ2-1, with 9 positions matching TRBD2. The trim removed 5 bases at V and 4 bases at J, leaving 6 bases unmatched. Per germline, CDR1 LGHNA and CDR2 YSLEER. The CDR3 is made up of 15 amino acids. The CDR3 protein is CASSFRTSEYNEQFF. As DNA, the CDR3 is TGCGCCAGCAGCTTTCGGACTAGCGAATACAATGAGCAGTTCTTC.

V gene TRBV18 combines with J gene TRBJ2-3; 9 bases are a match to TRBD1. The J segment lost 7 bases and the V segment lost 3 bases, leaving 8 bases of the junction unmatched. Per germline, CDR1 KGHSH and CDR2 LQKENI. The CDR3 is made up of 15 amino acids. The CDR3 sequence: CASSPRQGETNTQYF. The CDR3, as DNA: TGTGCCAGCTCACCCAGACAGGGGGAAACGAATACGCAGTATTTT.

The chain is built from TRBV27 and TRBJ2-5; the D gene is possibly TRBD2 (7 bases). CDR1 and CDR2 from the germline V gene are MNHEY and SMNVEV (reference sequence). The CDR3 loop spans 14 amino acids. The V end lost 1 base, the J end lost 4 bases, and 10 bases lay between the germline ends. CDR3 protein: CASSLWGGRETQYF. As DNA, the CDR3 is TGTGCCAGCAGTTTATGGGGGGGGCGAGAGACCCAGTACTTC.

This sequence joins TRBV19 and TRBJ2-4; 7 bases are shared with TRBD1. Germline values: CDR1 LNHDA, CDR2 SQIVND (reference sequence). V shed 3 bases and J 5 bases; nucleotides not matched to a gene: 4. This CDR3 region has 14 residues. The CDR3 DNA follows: TGTGCCAGTAGTATCACAGGGGCCCAAAACATTCAGTACTTC. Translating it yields CASSITGAQNIQYF.

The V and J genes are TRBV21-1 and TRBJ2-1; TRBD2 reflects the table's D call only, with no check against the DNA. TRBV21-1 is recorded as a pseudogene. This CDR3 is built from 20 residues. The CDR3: CASSKKLRLAGGRSYNEQFF. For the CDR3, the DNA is TGTGCCAGCAGCAAAAAGCTGAGACTAGCGGGAGGGCGGTCCTACAATGAGCAGTTCTTC.

The chain's CDR3 is CASSWAGGSTDTQYF. The CDR3 DNA reads TGTGCCAGCAGTTGGGCGGGAGGTAGCACAGATACGCAGTATTTT. The chain combines TRBV27 with TRBJ2-3, with 8 bases that match TRBD2. CDR3 length: 15 amino acids. Per the germline V gene, CDR1 is MNHEY and CDR2 is SMNVEV (reference sequence). After removal of 4 bases from V and 0 bases from J, the junction contained 3 bases not matched to a gene.

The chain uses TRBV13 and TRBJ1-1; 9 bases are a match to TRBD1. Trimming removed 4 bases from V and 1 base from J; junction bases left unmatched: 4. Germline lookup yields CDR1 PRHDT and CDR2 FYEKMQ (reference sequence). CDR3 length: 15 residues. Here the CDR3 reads CASSSRDRENTEAFF. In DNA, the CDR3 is TGTGCCAGCAGCTCTAGGGACAGGGAGAACACTGAAGCTTTCTTT. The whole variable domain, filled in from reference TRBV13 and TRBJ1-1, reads AAGVIQSPRHLIKEKRETATLKCYPIPRHDTVYWYQQGPGQDPQFLISFYEKMQSDKGSIPDRFSAQQFSDYHSELNMSSLELGDSALYFCASSSRDRENTEAFFGQGTRLTVV.

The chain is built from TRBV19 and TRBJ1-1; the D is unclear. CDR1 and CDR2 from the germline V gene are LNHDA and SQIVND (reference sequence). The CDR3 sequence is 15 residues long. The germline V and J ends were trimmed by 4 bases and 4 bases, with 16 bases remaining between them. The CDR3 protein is CASSRTRGLSTEAFF. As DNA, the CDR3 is TGTGCCAGTAGTAGGACCCGGGGATTGTCCACTGAAGCTTTCTTT.

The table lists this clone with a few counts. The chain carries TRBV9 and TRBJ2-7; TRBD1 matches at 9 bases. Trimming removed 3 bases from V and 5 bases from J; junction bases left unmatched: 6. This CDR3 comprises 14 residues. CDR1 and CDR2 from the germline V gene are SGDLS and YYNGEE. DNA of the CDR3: TGTGCCAGCAGCGCGACAGGGGGTTGGAACGAGCAGTACTTC. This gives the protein CASSATGGWNEQYF. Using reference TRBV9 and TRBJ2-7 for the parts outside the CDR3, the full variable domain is DSGVTQTPKHLITATGQRVTLRCSPRSGDLSVYWYQQSLDQGLQFLIQYYNGEERAKGNILERFSAQQFPDLHSELNLSSLELGDSALYFCASSATGGWNEQYFGPGTRLTVT.

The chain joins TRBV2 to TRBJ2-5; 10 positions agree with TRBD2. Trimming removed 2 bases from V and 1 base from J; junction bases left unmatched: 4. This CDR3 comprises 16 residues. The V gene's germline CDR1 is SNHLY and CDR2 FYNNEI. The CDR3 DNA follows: TGTGCCAGCAGTGAACGGACTAGCGGAATCCAAGAGACCCAGTACTTC. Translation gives CASSERTSGIQETQYF.

DNA for the CDR3: TGTGCCAGCAGCTTAGAATCAGGCAGAGAGCAGTTCTTC. It specifies CASSLESGREQFF. The V call is TRBV7-2, the J call TRBJ2-1; D remains unclear. CDR1 is SGHTA, CDR2 FQGNSA, per germline. V dropped 1 base and J dropped 10 bases, with 11 bases sitting between them. The CDR3 has 13 residues. The full variable domain, its missing parts supplied by reference TRBV7-2 and TRBJ2-1, is GAGVSQSPSNKVTEKGKDVELRCDPISGHTALYWYRQSLGQGLEFLIYFQGNSAPDKSGLPSDRFSAERTGGSVSTLTIQRTQQEDSAVYLCASSLESGREQFFGPGTRLTVL.